The 3 T cell receptor beta chains in this list originate from one sample, sequenced in a study of cytomegalovirus exposure and HLA in healthy donors. The PCR ran on 60 Vbeta and 13 Jbeta primers. The method was immunoSEQ multiplex PCR; TCRdb's version includes in-frame clones alone and lacks a portion of them. The table lists approximately 140,000 clones, around 79% of them singletons. The sequenced material came from PBMCs. These receptors were collected from a human donor in good health.

The rearrangement joins TRBV12-5 to TRBJ1-5; TRBD1 agrees at 10 bases. Losses at the gene ends were 6 bases for V and 5 bases for J; bases not matched to a gene: 7. This CDR3 comprises 15 residues. The V gene's germline CDR1 is LGHNT and CDR2 FRNRAP. CDR3 protein: CASGPGQGMDQPQHF. As DNA, the CDR3 is TGTGCTAGTGGCCCGGGACAGGGGATGGATCAGCCCCAGCATTTT.

The V gene is TRBV4-1, the J gene TRBJ1-1, with a tentative D call TRBD1 (6 bases). CDR3 length: 16 residues. From germline, CDR1 is MGHRA and CDR2 YSYEKL. Trimming left V 1 base short and J 2 bases short, with 14 bases between. The CDR3 DNA follows: TGCGCCAGCAGCCAAGCCGCGGACAGCCTTAACACTGAAGCTTTCTTT. Protein product: CASSQAADSLNTEAFF.

V usage is TRBV6-5 and J usage is TRBJ1-2, with a tentative D call TRBD1 (6 bases). Trimming left V 2 bases short and J 8 bases short, with 15 bases between. There are 14 residues in the CDR3. CDR1 MNHEY and CDR2 SVGAGI come from the germline V gene. The CDR3 DNA sequence: TGTGCCAGCAGTTACCTACAGGGCGTAGAAGGCTACACCTTC. Residues: CASSYLQGVEGYTF.